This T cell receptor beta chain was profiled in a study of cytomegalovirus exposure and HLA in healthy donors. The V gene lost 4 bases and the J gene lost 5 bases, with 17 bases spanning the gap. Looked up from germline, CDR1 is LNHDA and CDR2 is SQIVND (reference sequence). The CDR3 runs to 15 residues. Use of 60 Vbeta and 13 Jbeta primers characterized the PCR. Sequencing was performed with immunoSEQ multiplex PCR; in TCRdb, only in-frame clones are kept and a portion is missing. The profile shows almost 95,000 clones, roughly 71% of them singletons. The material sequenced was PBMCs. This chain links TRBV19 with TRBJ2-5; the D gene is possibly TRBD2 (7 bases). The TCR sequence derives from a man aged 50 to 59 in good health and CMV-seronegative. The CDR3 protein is CASSTLGGVPETQYF. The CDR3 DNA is TGTGCCAGTAGTACCCTAGGGGGGGTTCCGGAGACCCAGTACTTC.